This entry lists 10 T cell receptor beta chains sequenced from one sample in a study of regulatory T cells in long-lasting Graves disease. Arm-PCR of CDR3 regions and iRepertoire HTBI primers were used to build TCR beta libraries. MiXCR was run by TCRdb on the multiplex PCR reads, yielding one entry per CDR3 protein. The sample lists 400,000 to 500,000 distinct CDR3 sequences; around 15% were seen once. Time point: newly diagnosed GD, antithyroid drugs for less than 3 months. PBMC RNA was the source of the TCR library. These same data were also listed under a study on T cells in Graves' hyperthyroidism and ophthalmopathy.

The starting material was peripheral blood mononuclear cells (PBMCs), obtained at new diagnosis, from a patient treated with antithyroid drugs. The receptor set was obtained from a woman aged 18 to 35 with Graves disease.

In this sample, this clonotype turned up many times. The V and J genes are TRBV20-1 and TRBJ1-1; no firm D call. Per germline, CDR1 DFQATT and CDR2 SNEGSKA (reference sequence). V was shortened by 3 bases and J by 0 bases, with 11 bases between the two germline ends. This CDR3 region has 14 residues. The CDR3 spells CSASTQLLNTEAFF. CDR3 DNA sequence: TGCAGTGCTAGTACGCAGTTACTGAACACTGAAGCTTTCTTT.

This clonotype was seen a single time. The gene calls are TRBV5-1 and TRBJ2-7, with D uncertain. V was clipped by 5 bases and J by 1 base, with 7 bases between them. The germline CDR1 and CDR2 sequences are SGHRS and YFSETQ. This CDR3 spans 12 amino acids. CDR3 nucleotide sequence: TGCGCCAGCAGTATGGATTCCTACGAGCAGTACTTC. Translation gives CASSMDSYEQYF.

The chain has TRBV20-1 and TRBJ2-2; 10 nucleotides align to TRBD2. The CDR3 totals 14 residues. The V and J ends lost 6 bases and 7 bases, in that order; junction bases with no gene match: 8. CDR1 DFQATT and CDR2 SNEGSKA come from the germline V gene (reference sequence). The CDR3 spells CSAVSGRRFGELFF. Written as DNA, the CDR3 is TGCAGTGCCGTTAGCGGGAGGCGTTTCGGGGAGCTGTTTTTT.

The gene calls are TRBV27 and TRBJ2-7; D possibly matches TRBD1 or TRBD2 (5 bases each). The CDR3 runs to 16 residues. Germline V gives CDR1 MNHEY, CDR2 SMNVEV (reference sequence). With 5 bases removed from V and 7 bases from J, the gap between germline ends came to 24 bases. CDR3 amino acids: CASSHSQGPTVGEQYF. The DNA for the CDR3 is TGTGCCAGCAGTCATTCCCAGGGACCGACCGTGGGTGAGCAGTACTTC.

This clonotype was observed at least ten times. V and J are TRBV2 and TRBJ2-1; D perhaps matches TRBD1 (6 bases). Trimming removed 10 bases from V and 0 bases from J, with 13 bases in between. Germline V CDR1 and CDR2: SNHLY, FYNNEI. The CDR3 contains 14 residues. CDR3 bases: TGTGCCACCAACACGGACAGCTCCTACAATGAGCAGTTCTTC. It translates to CATNTDSSYNEQFF. Full variable domain (missing parts from reference TRBV2 and TRBJ2-1): EPEVTQTPSHQVTQMGQEVILRCVPISNHLYFYWYRQILGQKVEFLVSFYNNEISEKSEIFDDQFSVERPDGSNFTLKIRSTKLEDSAMYFCATNTDSSYNEQFFGPGTRLTVL.

The table lists this clonotype with many counts. V usage is TRBV28 and J usage is TRBJ2-7; 10 bases map to TRBD1. V trimming: 0 bases; J trimming: 2 bases; junction bases outside the gene matches: 4. Germline V CDR1 and CDR2: MDHEN, SYDVKM. The CDR3 has 16 residues. The CDR3 is CASSLWTGGSTYEQYF. The DNA of the CDR3 is TGTGCCAGCAGTTTATGGACAGGGGGCTCTACCTACGAGCAGTACTTC.

V and J are TRBV20-1 and TRBJ2-7; 11 bases are a match to TRBD2. The V gene's germline CDR1 is DFQATT and CDR2 SNEGSKA (reference sequence). V was pared by 4 bases and J by 4 bases, with 3 bases of the junction left unmatched. The CDR3 runs to 13 residues. The CDR3 bases are TGCAGTGCTAAGACTAGCGGGATTTACGAGCAGTACTTC. Translated: CSAKTSGIYEQYF.

Ten or more counts support this clonotype. The chain recombines TRBV3-1 with TRBJ2-1; TRBD2 matches 7 bases. Trimming cost V 3 bases and J 4 bases; bases outside gene matches: 12. Germline loops: CDR1 LGHDT, CDR2 YNNKEL (reference sequence). This CDR3 comprises 17 residues. The CDR3 here is CASSQSSGLRIYNEQFF. The CDR3 DNA reads TGTGCCAGCAGCCAGAGTAGCGGGCTGCGCATTTACAATGAGCAGTTCTTC.

This clonotype came up many times. The rearrangement joins TRBV28 to TRBJ1-1, with 12 nucleotides matching TRBD1. The CDR3 spans 16 residues. The V segment lost 6 bases and the J segment 1 base; nucleotides outside the gene matches: 6. Germline V CDR1 and CDR2: MDHEN, SYDVKM. This chain's CDR3 is CASSPGTGGTNTEAFF. The CDR3 region has the DNA TGTGCCAGCAGCCCAGGGACAGGGGGCACGAACACTGAAGCTTTCTTT.

This clonotype was found a few times. This sequence joins TRBV28 and TRBJ1-4; D may be TRBD1 (6 bases). Trimming removed 2 bases at V and 7 bases at J, with 11 bases between. Germline lookup yields CDR1 MDHEN and CDR2 SYDVKM. The CDR3 is 14 amino acids. The CDR3 sequence is CASSLPGQIEKLFF. Written as DNA, the CDR3 is TGTGCCAGCAGTTTACCAGGACAGATTGAAAAACTGTTTTTT.